These 23 T cell receptor beta chains were all obtained from the same sample, sequenced in a study of cytomegalovirus exposure and HLA in healthy donors. The PCR contained 60 Vbeta and 13 Jbeta primers. Method: immunoSEQ multiplex PCR; TCRdb's copy keeps in-frame clones and lacks some. Counted here are approximately 120,000 clones, around 73% occurring once; the ten biggest clones make up around 5%. Material for sequencing was PBMCs. These receptors all stem from a man in his sixties in good health and CMV-seropositive.

The genes are TRBV9 and TRBJ2-5; D is possibly TRBD2 (6 bases). The CDR3 is 17 amino acids. V was pared by 4 bases and J by 9 bases, with 28 bases between. Germline V lookup: CDR1 SGDLS, CDR2 YYNGEE. CDR3 amino acids: CASSPTGGTEGTGAQYF. The CDR3 bases are TGTGCCAGCAGCCCGACCGGAGGGACGGAGGGGACTGGGGCCCAGTACTTC.

The J gene is TRBJ1-2, the V gene TRBV27; D perhaps matches TRBD1 (5 bases). Germline CDR1 reads MNHEY; CDR2 reads SMNVEV (reference sequence). The CDR3 length is 19 residues. Trimming cost V 6 bases and J 0 bases, with 26 bases left between them. As DNA, the CDR3 is TGTGCCAGCAGGGAACATCAGGGAAGGTTCCCCGAGGCTAACTATGGCTACACCTTC. It yields the protein CASREHQGRFPEANYGYTF.

The V call is TRBV2, the J call TRBJ1-6; possible D gene TRBD1, 6 bases. The CDR3 contains 15 residues. Trimming took 10 bases from V and 5 from J, leaving 18 bases between them. CDR1 SNHLY and CDR2 FYNNEI come from the germline V gene. CDR3 sequence reads: CATALLGGNNSPLHF. In DNA form, the CDR3 reads TGTGCCACCGCCCTCTTAGGGGGTAATAATTCACCCCTCCACTTT. Full variable domain (rest looked up from reference TRBV2 and TRBJ1-6): EPEVTQTPSHQVTQMGQEVILRCVPISNHLYFYWYRQILGQKVEFLVSFYNNEISEKSEIFDDQFSVERPDGSNFTLKIRSTKLEDSAMYFCATALLGGNNSPLHFGNGTRLTVT.

The chain combines TRBV5-1 with TRBJ2-3; a possible D gene is TRBD2 (6 bases). V dropped 0 bases and J dropped 0 bases, with 14 bases sitting between them. Germline lookup yields CDR1 SGHRS and CDR2 YFSETQ. The CDR3 extends over 17 amino acids. The chain's CDR3 is CASSLVTTGASTDTQYF. The CDR3 bases are TGCGCCAGCAGCTTGGTTACCACGGGAGCCAGCACAGATACGCAGTATTTT.

Regarding this clone: An end of the junction differs from the germline gene, which may be a read error. The rearrangement links TRBV25-1 to TRBJ1-2, with TRBD1 identical over 12 bases. CDR3 length equals 14 residues. The germline V gene has CDR1 MGHDK and CDR2 SYGVNS. CDR3 nucleotides: TGTGCCAGCAGTCCTCCGCCGGGACAGGGGGCTAGTTCCTTC. This translates into CASSPPPGQGASSF.

The rearrangement joins TRBV19 to TRBJ2-5; possible D gene TRBD1, 6 bases. Trimming shortened V by 6 bases and J by 3 bases, and 17 bases separated the two germline ends. Germline V gene data show CDR1 as LNHDA and CDR2 as SQIVND (reference sequence). This CDR3 contains 15 residues. This CDR3 reads CASSPRGRGEETQYF. Here the CDR3 DNA reads TGTGCCAGTAGCCCTCGCGGCAGGGGTGAAGAGACCCAGTACTTC.

J is TRBJ1-1 and V is TRBV19, with D hard to call. The CDR3 loop spans 13 amino acids. The germline V and J ends were trimmed by 6 bases and 4 bases, with 12 bases remaining between them. Germline CDR1 and CDR2: LNHDA and SQIVND (reference sequence). CDR3 sequence reads: CASRRESGTEAFF. CDR3 nucleotide sequence: TGTGCCAGTAGGAGGGAGTCGGGCACTGAAGCTTTCTTT.

This clone was found a few times. This chain uses TRBV5-1 with TRBJ1-6; 8 bases fit TRBD1. Germline-derived CDR1 and CDR2 are SGHRS and YFSETQ. Unmatched junction bases numbered 5, after V lost 0 bases and J lost 9 bases. This CDR3 is 15 amino acids long. In DNA, the CDR3 is TGCGCCAGCAGCTTGGATGCAGGGGGCAGTTCACCCCTCCACTTT. It translates to CASSLDAGGSSPLHF.

This chain links TRBV19 with TRBJ1-2; D remains ambiguous. The V end lost 7 bases, the J end lost 4 bases, and 16 bases lay between the germline ends. Germline V gene data show CDR1 as LNHDA and CDR2 as SQIVND (reference sequence). The CDR3 is 14 residues long. The CDR3 is CASTPVREVYGYTF. In DNA form, the CDR3 reads TGTGCCAGTACCCCTGTGCGGGAAGTCTATGGCTACACCTTC.

The chain carries TRBV19 and TRBJ1-2; D is perhaps TRBD1 (5 bases). CDR3 length: 11 amino acids. Looked up from germline, CDR1 is LNHDA and CDR2 is SQIVND (reference sequence). V was cut by 10 bases and J by 8 bases, with 14 bases left in between. Here the CDR3 reads CATTQGRGYTF. CDR3 coding DNA: TGTGCCACTACCCAGGGCAGGGGCTACACCTTC.

This chain joins TRBV28 and TRBJ2-6; D is possibly TRBD1 (7 bases). CDR1 and CDR2 from the germline V gene are MDHEN and SYDVKM. The V gene lost 6 bases and the J gene lost 0 bases, with 18 bases spanning the gap. This CDR3 is 18 amino acids long. The CDR3 is CASRQEGQIYSGANVLTF. DNA for the CDR3: TGTGCCAGCAGACAGGAGGGACAGATTTACTCTGGGGCCAACGTCCTGACTTTC.

The rearrangement uses TRBV19 and TRBJ2-2; D is unresolved. CDR1 and CDR2 from the germline V gene are LNHDA and SQIVND (reference sequence). Trimming removed 11 bases from V and 1 base from J, with 14 bases in between. The CDR3 runs 14 residues. Written as DNA, the CDR3 is TGTGCCGCCGCTCCGACTGGGAACACCGGGGAGCTGTTTTTT. Translating gives CAAAPTGNTGELFF.

CDR3 coding DNA: TGTGCCAGCAGCCCCCCTGCGGGGGGCCCCGATGAGCAGTTCTTC. Its protein is CASSPPAGGPDEQFF. The chain is built from TRBV7-3 and TRBJ2-1; TRBD2 aligns across 8 bases. V was pared by 5 bases and J by 8 bases, with 11 bases of the junction left unmatched. The CDR3 is made up of 15 amino acids. Germline lookup yields CDR1 SGHTA and CDR2 FQGTGA.

The chain is built from TRBV28 and TRBJ2-7; 7 bases match TRBD1. The CDR3 spans 13 residues. From germline, CDR1 is MDHEN and CDR2 SYDVKM. The trim removed 10 bases at V and 3 bases at J, leaving 9 bases unmatched. The DNA of the CDR3 is TGTGCCACCACCCTGACAGGGAGCTACGAGCAGTACTTC. Amino acids: CATTLTGSYEQYF. Full variable domain (rest looked up from reference TRBV28 and TRBJ2-7): DVKVTQSSRYLVKRTGEKVFLECVQDMDHENMFWYRQDPGLGLRLIYFSYDVKMKEKGDIPEGYSVSREKKERFSLILESASTNQTSMYLCATTLTGSYEQYFGPGTRLTVT.

The gene calls are TRBV13 and TRBJ1-5; unclear D gene. The ends were cut back, 3 bases at V and 9 bases at J, with 9 bases in the middle. Germline V gives CDR1 PRHDT, CDR2 FYEKMQ (reference sequence). The CDR3 runs to 12 residues. In DNA, the CDR3 is TGTGCCAGCAGCTTCGATCGGGGGCCCCAGCATTTT. It is translated as CASSFDRGPQHF.

This rearrangement joins TRBV2 to TRBJ2-6, with TRBD1 matching over 7 bases. V lost 6 bases, J lost 0 bases, and 11 bases stayed unmatched. This CDR3 contains 18 residues. The germline CDR1 and CDR2 sequences are SNHLY and FYNNEI. DNA for the CDR3: TGTGCCAGCAGCGGGGCTCAGGGGGTGATCTCTGGGGCCAACGTCCTGACTTTC. Translated, it gives CASSGAQGVISGANVLTF.

The chain is built from TRBV2 and TRBJ1-6; D gene uncertain. Germline assignment: CDR1 SNHLY and CDR2 FYNNEI. This CDR3 contains 16 residues. V was trimmed by 5 bases and J by 3 bases, leaving 14 bases between them. CDR3 amino acids: CASSSIGESYNSPLHF. CDR3 sequence (DNA): TGTGCCAGCAGTTCCATCGGGGAAAGCTATAATTCACCCCTCCACTTT.

CDR3 nucleotides: TGTGCCAGCTCACCAGGGACAGGGAATGAAAAACTGTTTTTT. Protein: CASSPGTGNEKLFF. The chain recombines TRBV18 with TRBJ1-4, with 9 bases identical to TRBD1. Germline V gene lookup returns CDR1 KGHSH and CDR2 LQKENI. The trim removed 2 bases at V and 5 bases at J, leaving 0 bases unmatched. The CDR3 is 14 residues long.

V usage is TRBV5-1 and J usage is TRBJ1-1; 10 positions agree with TRBD1. Germline V gene data show CDR1 as SGHRS and CDR2 as YFSETQ. After removal of 1 base from V and 1 base from J, the junction contained 4 bases not matched to a gene. The CDR3 extends over 16 amino acids. This CDR3 is CASSLMGTGANTEAFF. Here the CDR3 DNA reads TGCGCCAGCAGCTTGATGGGGACAGGGGCGAACACTGAAGCTTTCTTT.

This clone was picked up a small number of times. V is TRBV9 and J is TRBJ1-2; unclear D gene. From germline, CDR1 is SGDLS and CDR2 YYNGEE. CDR3 length equals 13 residues. The germline V and J ends were trimmed by 0 bases and 2 bases, with 5 bases remaining between them. The DNA of the CDR3 is TGTGCCAGCAGCGTAGGGCAGAACTATGGCTACACCTTC. As protein: CASSVGQNYGYTF.

This clone was found a few times. The V call is TRBV5-1, the J call TRBJ1-6; 8 bases align to TRBD1. Germline trimming cut 2 bases from V and 5 bases from J; bases unmatched to any gene: 12. The CDR3 runs 18 residues. Germline V gene data show CDR1 as SGHRS and CDR2 as YFSETQ. The CDR3 protein is CASSLTIGQGANNSPLHF. CDR3 sequence (DNA): TGCGCCAGCAGCTTAACTATCGGACAGGGAGCGAATAATTCACCCCTCCACTTT. Drawing the rest from reference TRBV5-1 and TRBJ1-6, the complete variable domain is KAGVTQTPRYLIKTRGQQVTLSCSPISGHRSVSWYQQTPGQGLQFLFEYFSETQRNKGNFPGRFSGRQFSNSRSEMNVSTLELGDSALYLCASSLTIGQGANNSPLHFGNGTRLTVT.

This sequence joins TRBV2 and TRBJ2-5; no definite D call. The CDR3 sequence is 11 residues long. The germline CDR1 and CDR2 sequences are SNHLY and FYNNEI. V was trimmed by 5 bases and J by 5 bases, leaving 6 bases between them. CDR3 DNA sequence: TGTGCCAGCAGTCCCCGGGAGACCCAGTACTTC. Its translation is CASSPRETQYF.

The CDR3 spells CASSVGTSGGVETQYF. In DNA, the CDR3 is TGTGCCAGCAGCGTAGGGACTAGCGGGGGCGTGGAGACCCAGTACTTC. The rearrangement joins TRBV9 to TRBJ2-5; 13 bases line up with TRBD2. The V and J ends lost 0 bases and 5 bases, in that order; junction bases with no gene match: 4. Germline lookup yields CDR1 SGDLS and CDR2 YYNGEE. This CDR3 has 16 amino acids. Complete variable domain (other parts from reference TRBV9 and TRBJ2-5): DSGVTQTPKHLITATGQRVTLRCSPRSGDLSVYWYQQSLDQGLQFLIQYYNGEERAKGNILERFSAQQFPDLHSELNLSSLELGDSALYFCASSVGTSGGVETQYFGPGTRLLVL.